The 21 T cell receptor beta chains below were found in one sample sequenced in a study of identical twins. MiXCR, run by TCRdb on the 5' RACE reads, gives a single entry per CDR3 protein. The sample records hundreds of thousands of distinct CDR3 sequences, about 24% being singletons. These data also formed part of another study, on T cells expressing NK-cell markers.

The sequenced material came from CD4+ T cells sorted from blood. The receptor set was obtained from a woman between 18 and 30 years old in good health.

The sample holds a few counts of this clonotype. This chain connects TRBV6-1 to TRBJ1-5; 8 bases line up with TRBD1. This CDR3 comprises 14 residues. With V trimmed by 7 bases and J by 5 bases, 7 bases remained unmatched. Germline loops: CDR1 MNHNS, CDR2 SASEGT. CDR3 in DNA: TGTGCCAGCATCACAGGGGGGGCTGATCAGCCCCAGCATTTT. Translation: CASITGGADQPQHF.

The genes are TRBV12-3 or TRBV12-4 and TRBJ2-4, with 11 bases aligning to TRBD2. The CDR3 has 22 amino acids. J was trimmed by 7 bases and V by 0 bases; bases with no gene match: 23. CDR3 protein: CASSLAGGVIAGLAGGRNIQYF. The DNA for the CDR3 is TGTGCCAGCAGTTTAGCGGGTGGGGTAATCGCGGGGCTAGCGGGAGGCCGCAACATTCAGTACTTC.

This clonotype showed up just a few times. DNA for the CDR3: TGCAGTGCTAGTACTATCTATGGCTACACCTTC. This translates into CSASTIYGYTF. This sequence joins TRBV20-1 and TRBJ1-2; D ambiguous. CDR3 size: 11 residues. V shed 3 bases and J shed 4 bases, with 6 bases lying between them. Looked up from germline, CDR1 is DFQATT and CDR2 is SNEGSKA (reference sequence).

The chain combines TRBV9 with TRBJ2-1; 12 nucleotides match TRBD1. The CDR3 loop spans 15 amino acids. V lost 3 bases, J lost 10 bases, and 8 bases stayed unmatched. Germline assignment: CDR1 SGDLS and CDR2 YYNGEE. This CDR3 is CASSDPGQGAGEQFF. The DNA of the CDR3 is TGTGCCAGCAGCGACCCGGGACAGGGGGCAGGAGAGCAGTTCTTC.

V usage is TRBV6-1 and J usage is TRBJ1-2, with 8 nucleotides matching TRBD1. The CDR3 has 14 residues. Germline-derived CDR1 and CDR2 are MNHNS and SASEGT. V was pared by 5 bases and J by 10 bases, with 12 bases of the junction left unmatched. The CDR3 region is CASSKRPDRDSYTF. In DNA, the CDR3 is TGTGCCAGCAGTAAACGGCCGGACAGGGACTCCTACACCTTC.

This clonotype came up a few times. This sequence joins TRBV7-9 and TRBJ2-2; possible D gene TRBD1, 5 bases. Germline V lookup: CDR1 SEHNR, CDR2 FQNEAQ (reference sequence). The V and J ends lost 5 bases and 4 bases respectively, with 11 bases between them. The CDR3 totals 14 residues. The DNA of the CDR3 is TGTGCCAGCAGCAAGACAGCGATCACCGGGGAGCTGTTTTTT. The encoded protein is CASSKTAITGELFF.

The V and J genes are TRBV7-2 and TRBJ2-5; 9 nucleotides line up with TRBD2. The V gene end was trimmed by 8 bases and the J gene end by 2 bases; junction bases not matched to a gene: 6. Germline CDR1 and CDR2: SGHTA and FQGNSA. This CDR3 is built from 14 residues. The CDR3 DNA reads TGTGCCAGCTCGCGGGCGGGAGGGCAAGAGACCCAGTACTTC. Translating gives CASSRAGGQETQYF.

The chain joins TRBV7-2 to TRBJ1-1; TRBD1 is a possible D gene (6 bases). Trimming shortened V by 5 bases and J by 11 bases, and 24 bases separated the two germline ends. This CDR3 is built from 15 residues. Germline V gene data show CDR1 as SGHTA and CDR2 as FQGNSA. The CDR3 loop is CASSRMKGGNTGAFF. The CDR3 nucleotides read TGTGCCAGCAGCAGGATGAAAGGGGGTAACACTGGGGCTTTCTTT.

The CDR3 DNA reads as TGCAGTGCTAGAGAGCCCAAAGCCGGAAATGAGCAGTTCTTC. Translating gives CSAREPKAGNEQFF. The chain links TRBV20-1 to TRBJ2-1; D is undetermined. Germline V CDR1 and CDR2: DFQATT, SNEGSKA (reference sequence). V was shortened by 0 bases and J by 7 bases, with 13 bases between the two germline ends. The CDR3 has 14 amino acids.

This sequence joins TRBV20-1 and TRBJ1-5; D is undetermined. CDR1 and CDR2 from the germline V gene are DFQATT and SNEGSKA (reference sequence). Trimming took off 4 bases at V and 4 bases at J, with 14 bases between the two ends. This CDR3 is built from 14 residues. The CDR3 reads CSAIVDPRNQPQHF. For the CDR3, the DNA is TGCAGTGCTATAGTCGACCCGAGGAATCAGCCCCAGCATTTT.

V gene TRBV7-9 combines with J gene TRBJ2-5; the D call may be TRBD1 or TRBD2 (6 bases each). The CDR3 has 14 amino acids. The V gene lost 2 bases and the J gene lost 4 bases, with 11 bases spanning the gap. Germline V gene data show CDR1 as SEHNR and CDR2 as FQNEAQ (reference sequence). For the CDR3, the DNA is TGTGCCAGCAGCTTATTTGGGGGGCCAGAGACCCAGTACTTC. As protein: CASSLFGGPETQYF.

This chain uses TRBV20-1 with TRBJ1-1, with 8 bases that match TRBD1. This CDR3 comprises 17 residues. Germline CDR1 is DFQATT and CDR2 is SNEGSKA (reference sequence). Trimming removed 0 bases from V and 2 bases from J; junction bases left unmatched: 11. CDR3 protein: CSARDPRGQDRNTEAFF. The CDR3 DNA is TGCAGTGCTAGAGACCCGAGGGGACAGGATCGAAACACTGAAGCTTTCTTT.

The genes are TRBV12-3 or TRBV12-4 and TRBJ2-3; D is unclear. The CDR3 has 15 residues. Trimming left V 7 bases short and J 0 bases short, with 14 bases between. The CDR3 region is CASTLGHRSTDTQYF. The DNA for the CDR3 is TGTGCCAGCACTCTCGGCCACCGAAGCACAGATACGCAGTATTTT.

This clonotype was seen more than once but under ten times. The V and J genes are TRBV20-1 and TRBJ1-4; 8 bases fit TRBD1. Trimming cost V 6 bases and J 8 bases; bases outside gene matches: 5. The V gene's germline CDR1 is DFQATT and CDR2 SNEGSKA (reference sequence). This CDR3 has 12 amino acids. The CDR3 protein is CSAETGGEKLFF. The CDR3 nucleotides read TGCAGTGCGGAAACAGGGGGAGAAAAACTGTTTTTT.

This chain connects TRBV27 to TRBJ2-5, with D maybe TRBD1 (5 bases). CDR1 is MNHEY and CDR2 is SMNVEV in the germline V gene (reference sequence). The ends were cut back, 3 bases at V and 3 bases at J, with 14 bases in the middle. The CDR3 is 15 residues long. CDR3 loop: CASSFASTVEETQYF. In DNA, the CDR3 is TGTGCCAGCAGTTTTGCGTCGACAGTCGAAGAGACCCAGTACTTC.

This clonotype was counted a few times. This chain joins TRBV12-3 or TRBV12-4 and TRBJ1-5, with a possible D match to TRBD1 (6 bases). The CDR3 is 15 residues long. V lost 6 bases and J 0 bases, leaving 12 bases between the germline ends. The CDR3 here is CASSRGQYSNQPQHF. The DNA of the CDR3 is TGTGCCAGCAGCCGGGGACAATATAGCAATCAGCCCCAGCATTTT.

The J gene is TRBJ2-1, the V gene TRBV18; D perhaps matches TRBD2 (6 bases). V was shortened by 4 bases and J by 10 bases, with 17 bases between the two germline ends. This CDR3 is 14 amino acids long. The germline gives CDR1 KGHSH, CDR2 LQKENI. CDR3 DNA sequence: TGTGCCAGCTCACAACCCGGGACTCCTAACGAGCAGTTCTTC. It translates to CASSQPGTPNEQFF.

This clonotype showed up many times. The chain is built from TRBV20-1 and TRBJ2-7; tentatively, D is TRBD2 (6 bases). The ends were cut back, 5 bases at V and 4 bases at J, with 24 bases in the middle. CDR3 length equals 16 residues. Germline V lookup: CDR1 DFQATT, CDR2 SNEGSKA (reference sequence). CDR3 sequence reads: CSAAPQEGVSGYEQYF. CDR3 in DNA: TGCAGTGCTGCCCCGCAGGAGGGAGTTTCCGGGTACGAGCAGTACTTC.

This rearrangement joins TRBV20-1 to TRBJ2-1; perhaps D is TRBD1 or TRBD2 (5 bases each). The CDR3 extends over 17 amino acids. V was shortened by 0 bases and J by 6 bases, with 21 bases between the two germline ends. Germline lookup yields CDR1 DFQATT and CDR2 SNEGSKA (reference sequence). Here the CDR3 DNA reads TGCAGTGCTAGAGAAGTCGGGGCGACAAGATCCCGCAATGAGCAGTTCTTC. Protein: CSAREVGATRSRNEQFF.

This clonotype has only one observation. The chain is built from TRBV27 and TRBJ1-1; no reliable D call. Germline V lookup: CDR1 MNHEY, CDR2 SMNVEV (reference sequence). This CDR3 is built from 14 residues. Trimming removed 8 bases at V and 1 base at J, with 14 bases between. The CDR3 nucleotides read TGTGCCAGCCGTTCTCTCAGATCGAACACTGAAGCTTTCTTT. Translating it yields CASRSLRSNTEAFF.

This clonotype was recorded a few times. The chain uses TRBV27 and TRBJ2-1; no clear D gene. The CDR3 has 15 amino acids. Germline assignment: CDR1 MNHEY and CDR2 SMNVEV (reference sequence). The V end lost 8 bases, the J end lost 5 bases, and 19 bases lay between the germline ends. CDR3 protein: CASQPGLFLHNEQFF. Here the CDR3 DNA reads TGTGCCAGCCAACCGGGTCTTTTCCTCCACAATGAGCAGTTCTTC.